A single sample is the source of the 15 T cell receptor beta chains below, sequenced in a study of cytomegalovirus exposure and HLA in healthy donors. Only in-frame clones appear in the TCRdb table, and some are missing; sequencing was by immunoSEQ multiplex PCR. This sample carries about 110,000 clones, roughly 89% of them seen once, and the ten largest clones take under 2%. Source material: PBMCs. These receptors originate from a woman under 30 in good health and CMV-seronegative.

The V call is TRBV7-9, the J call TRBJ1-1; D gene unclear. Trimming pared 3 bases from V and 10 bases from J, leaving 15 bases between. Germline assignment: CDR1 SEHNR and CDR2 FQNEAQ (reference sequence). The CDR3 spans 13 residues. CDR3 protein: CASSFGGASGAFF. In nucleotides, the CDR3 is TGTGCCAGCAGCTTCGGAGGTGCCTCGGGAGCTTTCTTT.

The chain employs TRBV4-3 and TRBJ1-1, with D unresolved. Germline loops: CDR1 LGHNA, CDR2 YSLEER. This CDR3 has 14 amino acids. The germline V and J ends were trimmed by 4 bases and 0 bases, with 9 bases remaining between them. The CDR3 protein is CASSPTTVNTEAFF. The CDR3 nucleotides read TGCGCCAGCAGCCCCACCACGGTGAACACTGAAGCTTTCTTT.

This chain links TRBV5-1 with TRBJ2-7; D gene unclear. CDR1 is SGHRS, CDR2 YFSETQ, per germline. The CDR3 sequence is 17 residues long. The V gene lost 4 bases and the J gene lost 5 bases, with 25 bases spanning the gap. The CDR3 spells CASSHERPGPKSDEQYF. The CDR3 coding sequence is TGCGCCAGCAGCCATGAACGACCGGGTCCTAAGTCCGACGAGCAGTACTTC.

The rearrangement links TRBV27 to TRBJ2-5; TRBD2 aligns across 10 bases. The ends lost 2 bases at V and 2 bases at J; junction bases unmatched: 11. CDR1 and CDR2 (germline): MNHEY, SMNVEV (reference sequence). The CDR3 loop spans 18 amino acids. CDR3 sequence: CASSLDVIGLAVQETQYF. The CDR3 DNA is TGTGCCAGCAGTTTAGATGTTATAGGACTAGCGGTACAAGAGACCCAGTACTTC.

This clone was detected only once. The chain is built from TRBV5-1 and TRBJ2-7; 9 bases are a match to TRBD1. Germline V gene lookup returns CDR1 SGHRS and CDR2 YFSETQ. V trimming: 1 base; J trimming: 5 bases; junction bases outside the gene matches: 10. The CDR3 sequence is 16 residues long. The CDR3 DNA reads as TGCGCCAGCAGCTTGTTAGGGACAGGGAGGGAGCACGAGCAGTACTTC. It encodes CASSLLGTGREHEQYF.

The chain joins TRBV6-6 to TRBJ2-7, with 10 bases fitting TRBD2. The germline V gene encodes CDR1 MNHNY and CDR2 SVGAGI (reference sequence). Trimming took 3 bases from V and 2 from J; bases not matched to a gene: 4. The CDR3 covers 15 residues. In DNA, the CDR3 is TGTGCCAGCAGTTATGCGCTAGCGGGAGCCTACGAGCAGTACTTC. Translation: CASSYALAGAYEQYF.

The V and J genes are TRBV16 and TRBJ1-3; D is ambiguous. Germline assignment: CDR1 KGHSY and CDR2 FQNENV. V was cut by 3 bases and J by 4 bases, with 10 bases left in between. CDR3 length equals 14 residues. The CDR3 reads CASSHGQAGNTIYF. In DNA, the CDR3 is TGTGCCAGCAGCCACGGTCAGGCGGGAAACACCATATATTTT.

The rearrangement joins TRBV11-2 to TRBJ2-7; 9 bases are shared with TRBD1. This CDR3 region has 14 residues. V dropped 5 bases and J dropped 2; count of bases not matched to a gene: 4. CDR1 SGHAT and CDR2 FQNNGV come from the germline V gene. The CDR3 DNA reads TGTGCCAGCAGCCTCGACAGGGGGACCTACGAGCAGTACTTC. Protein product: CASSLDRGTYEQYF.

The CDR3 region is CASSAAGGNYEQYF. The CDR3 region has the DNA TGTGCCAGTAGTGCGGCAGGGGGTAACTACGAGCAGTACTTC. The chain carries TRBV19 and TRBJ2-7; TRBD1 matches at 7 bases. CDR3 size: 14 residues. V trimming: 5 bases; J trimming: 3 bases; junction bases outside the gene matches: 7. Germline V gives CDR1 LNHDA, CDR2 SQIVND (reference sequence).

The chain is built from TRBV15 and TRBJ2-4; 7 nucleotides align to TRBD1. Germline values: CDR1 LNHNV, CDR2 YYDKDF (reference sequence). V was clipped by 2 bases and J by 3 bases; unmatched bases: 4. This CDR3 contains 15 residues. The CDR3 sequence: CATSRIGGRKNIQYF. The CDR3 region has the DNA TGTGCCACCAGCAGAATAGGGGGCCGCAAAAACATTCAGTACTTC. The full variable domain, rest sourced from reference TRBV15 and TRBJ2-4, is DAMVIQNPRYQVTQFGKPVTLSCSQTLNHNVMYWYQQKSSQAPKLLFHYYDKDFNNEADTPDNFQSRRPNTSFCFLDIRSPGLGDTAMYLCATSRIGGRKNIQYFGAGTRLSVL.

CDR3 nucleotides: TGTGCCAGCATTACAGAGACAGACTCCTACGAGCAGTACTTC. This gives the protein CASITETDSYEQYF. The chain is built from TRBV28 and TRBJ2-7, with a tentative D call TRBD1 (5 bases). Germline-derived CDR1 and CDR2 are MDHEN and SYDVKM. The ends were cut back, 7 bases at V and 0 bases at J, with 13 bases in the middle. This CDR3 has 14 residues. Complete variable domain (other parts from reference TRBV28 and TRBJ2-7): DVKVTQSSRYLVKRTGEKVFLECVQDMDHENMFWYRQDPGLGLRLIYFSYDVKMKEKGDIPEGYSVSREKKERFSLILESASTNQTSMYLCASITETDSYEQYFGPGTRLTVT.

The chain links TRBV2 to TRBJ2-5, with a possible D match to TRBD1 (6 bases). The germline gives CDR1 SNHLY, CDR2 FYNNEI. V was cut by 5 bases and J by 5 bases, with 21 bases left in between. The CDR3 has 16 amino acids. The CDR3 DNA is TGTGCCAGCAGTCATTCCCTCGAGGGGGTAGGTGAGACCCAGTACTTC. Its translation: CASSHSLEGVGETQYF. The complete variable domain, with remaining parts taken from reference TRBV2 and TRBJ2-5, reads EPEVTQTPSHQVTQMGQEVILRCVPISNHLYFYWYRQILGQKVEFLVSFYNNEISEKSEIFDDQFSVERPDGSNFTLKIRSTKLEDSAMYFCASSHSLEGVGETQYFGPGTRLLVL.

The rearrangement uses TRBV6-1 and TRBJ1-2; tentative D call: TRBD1 (6 bases). V was cut by 6 bases and J by 3 bases, with 11 bases left in between. Germline V lookup: CDR1 MNHNS, CDR2 SASEGT. CDR3 length: 13 amino acids. DNA of the CDR3: TGTGCCAGCAGGAGCAGGGGAGACTATGGCTACACCTTC. This encodes CASRSRGDYGYTF.

In this sample, this clone turned up once. The rearrangement joins TRBV7-2 to TRBJ2-5; tentative D call: TRBD2 (5 bases). V lost 1 base and J 3 bases, leaving 9 bases between the germline ends. There are 14 residues in the CDR3. The germline CDR1 and CDR2 sequences are SGHTA and FQGNSA. CDR3 protein: CASSLELGEETQYF. In DNA form, the CDR3 reads TGTGCCAGCAGCTTAGAGTTGGGAGAAGAGACCCAGTACTTC.

V is TRBV27 and J is TRBJ1-1, with a tentative D call TRBD1 (6 bases). CDR1 is MNHEY, CDR2 SMNVEV, per germline (reference sequence). The V end was cut by 3 bases, the J end by 3 bases, with 20 bases between. The CDR3 extends over 17 amino acids. CDR3 sequence (DNA): TGTGCCAGCAGTTTGTTGGGGCCACAGGGTCAAGACACTGAAGCTTTCTTT. Translation: CASSLLGPQGQDTEAFF.